This T cell receptor beta chain is from a study of blood T cell repertoires in COVID-19. For the study at large: PBMCs, B-cell-depleted T cells, or T cells were the source of the cDNA or gDNA that made up the material.

Profiling relied on immunoSEQ multiplex PCR, and the TCRdb table lists in-frame clones only, not all of them. The sample lists about 230,000 clones; around 86% were seen once. The CDR3 has 16 residues. Germline V gene sequence: CDR1 SGHRS, CDR2 YFSETQ. V lost 3 bases and J 0 bases, leaving 12 bases between the germline ends. Seattle patient enrollment occurred during active infection, with longitudinal follow-up thereafter. The rearrangement joins TRBV5-1 to TRBJ2-2, with D uncertain. This receptor was taken from a man in his fifties or sixties with COVID-19, enrolled during active disease. Sequencing input: peripheral blood. CDR3 sequence: CASSYFSTTNTGELFF. CDR3 DNA sequence: TGCGCCAGCAGCTACTTTAGTACTACGAACACCGGGGAGCTGTTTTTT. Together with reference TRBV5-1 and TRBJ2-2, the CDR3 gives the full variable domain: KAGVTQTPRYLIKTRGQQVTLSCSPISGHRSVSWYQQTPGQGLQFLFEYFSETQRNKGNFPGRFSGRQFSNSRSEMNVSTLELGDSALYLCASSYFSTTNTGELFFGEGSRLTVL.